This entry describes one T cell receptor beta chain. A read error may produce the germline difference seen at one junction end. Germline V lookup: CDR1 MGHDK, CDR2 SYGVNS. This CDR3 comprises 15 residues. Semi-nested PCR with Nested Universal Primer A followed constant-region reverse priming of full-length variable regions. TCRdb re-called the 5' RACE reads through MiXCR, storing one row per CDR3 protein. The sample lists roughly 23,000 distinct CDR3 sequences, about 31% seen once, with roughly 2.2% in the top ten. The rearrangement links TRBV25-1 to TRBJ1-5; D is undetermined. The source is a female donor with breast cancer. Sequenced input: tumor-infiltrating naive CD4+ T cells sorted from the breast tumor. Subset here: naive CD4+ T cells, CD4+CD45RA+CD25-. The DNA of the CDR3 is TGTGCCAGCAGTCCGCCCGGAACAGATAATCAGCCCCGGCATTTT. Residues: CASSPPGTDNQPRHF.